The subject of this entry is one TCR beta chain. Only a few counts were recorded for this clone. The target of this receptor is not known. No much larger clone exists at a distance of one base, and base qualities are not known. The cysteine opens and the phenylalanine closes a CDR3 of 16 amino acids. The kept DNA is CDR3 alone, 48 bases in frame from the first base. Trimming accounts for 4 bases at V and 7 bases at J, while the number of junction bases matched to no gene is 14. CDR1 and CDR2, per the germline V gene, are SGHTS and YDEGEE. The record originates from a study of beta chain features in type 1 diabetes (dated by TCRdb to 2016 to 2019). Looking at the study overall: Mean age, gender distribution, total cell number and subset yield did not differ between patients and healthy donors. A total of about 110,000,000 sorted cells were examined across all samples, and a strong correlation was observed between cell number per subset and RNA yield. The study compared the TCRB repertoires of sorted circulating CD4+ T cell subsets in recently diagnosed type 1 diabetes patients with those in matched healthy donors. Regulatory and stem cell-like memory subsets were obtained from only 8 patients and roughly eight healthy donors, while naive and central memory subsets were obtained from all 28 donors. The research as a whole found: Sequencing cDNA rather than genomic DNA could over-represent highly expressing activated cells, although activation and CD3 levels did not differ between groups. In all four CD4+ subsets, TCRB CDR3 length was moderately but significantly shorter in type 1 diabetes patients. Naive, central memory and regulatory TCRB repertoires appeared to be more alike among patients than among healthy donors. Shorter templates might have been favored by PCR, but patient and control samples were amplified and corrected together, so both groups would have been affected equally by any skew. At VDJ recombination sites, patients with type 1 diabetes made fewer insertions and deleted more nucleotides, a pattern implying thymic rearrangement abnormalities. Because the HLA sub-analyses included only small numbers of individuals, any influence of HLA type on TCRB rearrangement was left unresolved.

A single peripheral blood draw of approximately 110 mL on average was collected from each donor into heparinised tubes. Using a panel that included CD45RO, CCR7, CD25, CD127, CD95 and CD27, naive, central memory, regulatory and stem cell-like memory CD4+ T cells were sorted on a BD FACSAria II. Every sorted population had a purity above 95%. PBMCs were isolated right away by Lymphoprep density gradient centrifugation and were stained directly, without culture. To minimize batch effects, samples were stained and sorted in pairs, one healthy donor with one patient per experiment. The entire isolated RNA was reverse transcribed using the High Capacity cDNA Reverse Transcription Kit, and thus expressed TCRB transcripts were sequenced. Deep immunoSEQ sequencing was performed on naive, central memory and regulatory T cell samples, with an average of roughly 3.3 million total reads per sample. Sorted cells were lysed in RLT buffer, and RNA was extracted using DNase-treated RNeasy Micro or Mini kits according to cell number. To prevent cross-contamination, each cell subset was processed individually, whereas patient and healthy donor samples were processed jointly. Using the immunoSEQ multiplex PCR, TCRB sequences were amplified from cDNA into 87-bp fragments spanning the CDR3 region. Sequencing of the amplicons was performed on the Illumina HiSeq platform. On the study's bioinformatics: Synthetic template baselines were used to correct PCR bias computationally, reads within Hamming distance 2 were collapsed, and singletons that could not be merged were discarded. Reads were aligned against IMGT so that V, D and J genes, CDR3 length and insertions or deletions at six rearrangement sites could be assigned. Within each subset, clonotype counts were normalized to the number of sorted cells before true diversity and Gini coefficients were calculated with the tcR R package. Repertoire sharing was quantified using the overlap coefficient calculated on TCRB nucleotide sequences. Out-of-frame TCRB sequences from naive cells were analyzed to stand in for the pre-selection repertoire. Drawn from immuneACCESS, this table holds only the in-frame rearrangements with V and J called that TCRdb kept. Clones are partly lost; checked studies trace under half to an unresolved V gene and leave the rest unexplained. The DNA was the basis for D and trimming; V, J and clone size are from that table. The sample yields roughly 330,000 clones; approximately 13% were counted once. The leading ten clones occupy around 0.016% of the sample.

Sequencing was performed on naive CD4+ T cells from blood. Reading the label with the study, this specimen's cell subset or site is: true naive CD4+ T cells. The TCR originated in a woman aged 18-29 years with type 1 diabetes. The V and J segments used are TRBV5-8 and TRBJ2-1; TRBD1 aligns with 7 central bases. The base sequence is TGTGCCAGCAGCATAGTACAGGGGATATCGAGGAATGAGCAGTTCTTC. This encodes CASSIVQGISRNEQFF.